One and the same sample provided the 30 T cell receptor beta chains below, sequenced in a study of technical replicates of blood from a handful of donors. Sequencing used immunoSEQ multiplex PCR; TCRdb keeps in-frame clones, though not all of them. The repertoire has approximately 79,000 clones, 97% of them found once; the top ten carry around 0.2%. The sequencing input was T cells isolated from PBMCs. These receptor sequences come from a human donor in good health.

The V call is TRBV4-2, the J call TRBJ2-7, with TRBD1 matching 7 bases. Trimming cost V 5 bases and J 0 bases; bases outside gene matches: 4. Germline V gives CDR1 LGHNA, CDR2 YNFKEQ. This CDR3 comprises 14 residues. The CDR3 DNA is TGTGCCAGCAGCGGACAGGTCTCCTCCTACGAGCAGTACTTC. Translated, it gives CASSGQVSSYEQYF.

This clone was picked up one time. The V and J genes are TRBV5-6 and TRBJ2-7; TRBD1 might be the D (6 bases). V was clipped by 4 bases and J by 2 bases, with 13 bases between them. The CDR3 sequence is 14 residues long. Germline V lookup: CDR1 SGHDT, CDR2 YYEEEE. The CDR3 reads CASSAGTFAYEQYF. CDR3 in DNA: TGTGCCAGCAGCGCAGGGACATTTGCCTACGAGCAGTACTTC.

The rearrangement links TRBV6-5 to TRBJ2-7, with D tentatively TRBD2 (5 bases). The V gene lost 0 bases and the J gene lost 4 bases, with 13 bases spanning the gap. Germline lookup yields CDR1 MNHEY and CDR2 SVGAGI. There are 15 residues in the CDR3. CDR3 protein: CASSYSGGFHYEQYF. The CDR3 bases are TGTGCCAGCAGTTACTCTGGCGGGTTTCATTACGAGCAGTACTTC.

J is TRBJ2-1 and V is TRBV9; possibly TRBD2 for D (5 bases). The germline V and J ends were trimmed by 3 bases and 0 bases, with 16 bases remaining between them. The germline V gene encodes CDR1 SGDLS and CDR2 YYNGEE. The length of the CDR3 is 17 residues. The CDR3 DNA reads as TGTGCCAGCAGCGAGAGGGCGACCCTCAGCTCCTACAATGAGCAGTTCTTC. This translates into CASSERATLSSYNEQFF.

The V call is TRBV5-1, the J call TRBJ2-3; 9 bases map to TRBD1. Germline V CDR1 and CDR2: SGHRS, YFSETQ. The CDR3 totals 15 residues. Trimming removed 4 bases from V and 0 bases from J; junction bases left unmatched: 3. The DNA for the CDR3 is TGCGCCAGCAGCGTTGGGACAGGGAGCACAGATACGCAGTATTTT. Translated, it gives CASSVGTGSTDTQYF.

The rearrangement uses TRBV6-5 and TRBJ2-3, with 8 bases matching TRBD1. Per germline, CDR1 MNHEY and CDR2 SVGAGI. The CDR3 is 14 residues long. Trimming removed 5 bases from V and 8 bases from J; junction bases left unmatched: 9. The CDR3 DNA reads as TGTGCCAGCAGTCAGGGGGCGCGAGGAGGTACGCAGTATTTT. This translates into CASSQGARGGTQYF.

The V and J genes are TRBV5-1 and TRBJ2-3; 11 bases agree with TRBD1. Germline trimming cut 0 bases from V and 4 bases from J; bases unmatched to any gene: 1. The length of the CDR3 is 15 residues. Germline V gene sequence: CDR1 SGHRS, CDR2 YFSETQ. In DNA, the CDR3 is TGCGCCAGCAGCTTGGGGGGACAGGGGGCAGATACGCAGTATTTT. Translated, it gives CASSLGGQGADTQYF.

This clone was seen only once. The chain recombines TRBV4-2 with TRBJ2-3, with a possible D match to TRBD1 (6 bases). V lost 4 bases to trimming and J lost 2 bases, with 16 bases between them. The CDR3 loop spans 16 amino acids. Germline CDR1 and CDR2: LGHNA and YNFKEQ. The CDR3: CASSPWDNKDTDTQYF. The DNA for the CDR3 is TGTGCCAGCAGCCCCTGGGACAATAAAGACACAGATACGCAGTATTTT.

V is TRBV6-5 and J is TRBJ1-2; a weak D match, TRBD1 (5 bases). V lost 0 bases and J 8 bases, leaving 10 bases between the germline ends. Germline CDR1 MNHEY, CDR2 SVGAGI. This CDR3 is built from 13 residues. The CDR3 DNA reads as TGTGCCAGCAGTTACTCATCGGGGGGGGGCTACACCTTC. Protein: CASSYSSGGGYTF.

CDR3 region: CASSLNDGGAYATQYF. DNA of the CDR3: TGTGCCAGCAGCTTAAACGACGGGGGGGCCTATGCGACCCAGTACTTC. The chain links TRBV11-3 to TRBJ2-5, with 8 nucleotides matching TRBD2. CDR3 length: 16 amino acids. The V gene's germline CDR1 is SGHNT and CDR2 YENEEA. With V trimmed by 2 bases and J by 7 bases, 12 bases remained unmatched.

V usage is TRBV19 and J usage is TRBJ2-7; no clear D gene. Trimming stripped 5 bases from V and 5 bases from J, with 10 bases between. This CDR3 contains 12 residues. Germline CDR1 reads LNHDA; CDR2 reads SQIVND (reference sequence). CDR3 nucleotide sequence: TGTGCCAGTAGTCCCGCTGAGGACGAGCAGTACTTC. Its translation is CASSPAEDEQYF.

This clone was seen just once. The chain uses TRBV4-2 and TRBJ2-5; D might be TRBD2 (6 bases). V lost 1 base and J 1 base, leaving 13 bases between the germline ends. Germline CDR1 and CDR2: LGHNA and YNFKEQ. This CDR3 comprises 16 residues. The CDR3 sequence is CASSQGAGKSQETQYF. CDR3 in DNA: TGTGCCAGCAGCCAAGGGGCGGGAAAGAGCCAAGAGACCCAGTACTTC.

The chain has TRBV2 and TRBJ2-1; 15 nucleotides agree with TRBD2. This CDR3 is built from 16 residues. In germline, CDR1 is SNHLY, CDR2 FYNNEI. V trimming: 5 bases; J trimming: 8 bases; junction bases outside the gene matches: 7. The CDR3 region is CASSPGLAGGPDEQFF. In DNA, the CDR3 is TGTGCCAGCAGTCCCGGACTAGCGGGAGGGCCGGATGAGCAGTTCTTC.

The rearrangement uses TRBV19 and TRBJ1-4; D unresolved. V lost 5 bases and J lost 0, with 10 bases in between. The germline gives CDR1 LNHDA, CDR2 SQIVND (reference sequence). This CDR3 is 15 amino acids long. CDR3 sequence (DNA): TGTGCCAGTAGTCCCCGGGGATCAACTAATGAAAAACTGTTTTTT. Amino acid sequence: CASSPRGSTNEKLFF.

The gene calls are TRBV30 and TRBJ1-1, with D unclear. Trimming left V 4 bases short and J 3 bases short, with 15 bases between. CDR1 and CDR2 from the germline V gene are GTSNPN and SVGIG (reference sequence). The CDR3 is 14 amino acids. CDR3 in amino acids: CAWTITEWDTEAFF. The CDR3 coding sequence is TGTGCCTGGACCATAACAGAATGGGACACTGAAGCTTTCTTT.

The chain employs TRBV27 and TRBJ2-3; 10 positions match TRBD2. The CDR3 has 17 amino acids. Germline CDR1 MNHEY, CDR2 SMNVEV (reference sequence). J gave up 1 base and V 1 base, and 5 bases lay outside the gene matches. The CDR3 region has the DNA TGTGCCAGCAGTTTATACTCTCTAGCGGGGGGCACAGATACGCAGTATTTT. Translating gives CASSLYSLAGGTDTQYF.

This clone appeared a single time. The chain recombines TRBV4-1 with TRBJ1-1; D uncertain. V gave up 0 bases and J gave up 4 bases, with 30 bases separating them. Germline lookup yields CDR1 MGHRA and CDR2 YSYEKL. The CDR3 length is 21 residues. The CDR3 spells CASSQEIIPSRGRFGGTEAFF. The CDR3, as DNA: TGCGCCAGCAGCCAAGAAATCATACCGAGCCGCGGTCGCTTCGGTGGCACTGAAGCTTTCTTT.

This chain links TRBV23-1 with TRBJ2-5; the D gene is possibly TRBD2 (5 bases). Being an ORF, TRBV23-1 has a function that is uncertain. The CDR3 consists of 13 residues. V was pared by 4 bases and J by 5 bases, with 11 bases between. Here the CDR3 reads CASSPLRGETQYF. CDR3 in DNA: TGCGCCAGCAGTCCGCTCAGAGGGGAGACCCAGTACTTC.

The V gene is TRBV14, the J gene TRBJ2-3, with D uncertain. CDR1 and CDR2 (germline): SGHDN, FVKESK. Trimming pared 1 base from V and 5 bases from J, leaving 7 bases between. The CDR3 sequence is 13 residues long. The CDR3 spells CASSQAPRDTQYF. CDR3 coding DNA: TGTGCCAGCAGCCAAGCCCCTCGAGATACGCAGTATTTT.

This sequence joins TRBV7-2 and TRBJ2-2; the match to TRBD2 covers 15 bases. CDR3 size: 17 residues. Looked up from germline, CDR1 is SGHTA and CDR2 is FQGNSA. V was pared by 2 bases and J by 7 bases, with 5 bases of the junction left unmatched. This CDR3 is CASSLRTSGGAGGELFF. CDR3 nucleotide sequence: TGTGCCAGCAGCTTACGGACTAGCGGGGGGGCCGGCGGGGAGCTGTTTTTT.

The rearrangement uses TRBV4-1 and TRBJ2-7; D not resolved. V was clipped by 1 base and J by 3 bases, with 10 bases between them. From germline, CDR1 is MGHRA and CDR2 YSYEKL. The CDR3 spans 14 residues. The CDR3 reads CASSQVPEHYEQYF. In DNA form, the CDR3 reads TGCGCCAGCAGCCAAGTCCCAGAACACTACGAGCAGTACTTC.

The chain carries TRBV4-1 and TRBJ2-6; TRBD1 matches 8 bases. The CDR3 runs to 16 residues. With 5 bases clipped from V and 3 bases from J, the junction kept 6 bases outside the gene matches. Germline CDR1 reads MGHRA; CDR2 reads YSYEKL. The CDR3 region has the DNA TGCGCCAGCAGCGCGGGACAGGTGTTTGGGGCCAACGTCCTGACTTTC. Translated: CASSAGQVFGANVLTF.

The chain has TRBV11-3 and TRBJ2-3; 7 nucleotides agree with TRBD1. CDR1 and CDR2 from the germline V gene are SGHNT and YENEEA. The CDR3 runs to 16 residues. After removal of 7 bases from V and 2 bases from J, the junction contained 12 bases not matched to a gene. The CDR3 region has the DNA TGTGCCAGCACCTCTTTTCAGGGGGTGGACACAGATACGCAGTATTTT. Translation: CASTSFQGVDTDTQYF.

CDR3 DNA: TGTGCCAGCAGTGTGACCGGCAGGGGGCACAATCAGCCCCAGCATTTT. Translation gives CASSVTGRGHNQPQHF. The rearrangement joins TRBV28 to TRBJ1-5; 8 bases agree with TRBD1. The CDR3 is 16 amino acids. Germline V gene sequence: CDR1 MDHEN, CDR2 SYDVKM. Trimming took 5 bases from V and 3 from J; bases not matched to a gene: 9.

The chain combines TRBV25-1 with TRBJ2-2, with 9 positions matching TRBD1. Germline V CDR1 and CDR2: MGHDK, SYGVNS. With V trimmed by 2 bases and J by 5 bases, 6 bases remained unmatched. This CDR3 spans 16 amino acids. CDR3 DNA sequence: TGTGCCAGCAGTGAAGAGAGGACAGGGGTTACCGGGGAGCTGTTTTTT. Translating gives CASSEERTGVTGELFF.

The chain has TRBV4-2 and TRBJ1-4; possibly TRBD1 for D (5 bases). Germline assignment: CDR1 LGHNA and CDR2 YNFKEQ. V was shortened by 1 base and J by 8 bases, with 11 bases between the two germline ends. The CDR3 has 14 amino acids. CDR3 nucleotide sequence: TGTGCCAGCAGCCAAGGCAGGGTAGAGGAAAAACTGTTTTTT. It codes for CASSQGRVEEKLFF.

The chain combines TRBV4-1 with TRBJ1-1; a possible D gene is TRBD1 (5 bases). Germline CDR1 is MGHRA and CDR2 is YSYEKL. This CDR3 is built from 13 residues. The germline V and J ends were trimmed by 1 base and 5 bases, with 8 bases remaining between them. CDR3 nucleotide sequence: TGCGCCAGCAGCCAAGGCAAGGGGACTGAAGCTTTCTTT. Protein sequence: CASSQGKGTEAFF.

The DNA of the CDR3 is TGCAGCGTTACCCAGGGTTCAGGTTCACCCCTCCACTTT. Protein: CSVTQGSGSPLHF. V is TRBV29-1 and J is TRBJ1-6; possible D gene TRBD1, 5 bases. The germline CDR1 and CDR2 sequences are SQVTM and ANQGSEA. Trimming took 5 bases from V and 9 from J, leaving 14 bases between them. The CDR3 spans 13 residues. Full variable domain (rest looked up from reference TRBV29-1 and TRBJ1-6): SAVISQKPSRDICQRGTSLTIQCQVDSQVTMMFWYRQQPGQSLTLIATANQGSEATYESGFVIDKFPISRPNLTFSTLTVSNMSPEDSSIYLCSVTQGSGSPLHFGNGTRLTVT.

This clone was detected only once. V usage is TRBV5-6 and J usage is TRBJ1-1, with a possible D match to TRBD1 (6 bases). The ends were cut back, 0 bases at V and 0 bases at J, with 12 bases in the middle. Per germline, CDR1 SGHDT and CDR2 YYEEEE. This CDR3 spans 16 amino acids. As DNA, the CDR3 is TGTGCCAGCAGCTTGGTGCAGGGGCGGGTGAACACTGAAGCTTTCTTT. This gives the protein CASSLVQGRVNTEAFF.

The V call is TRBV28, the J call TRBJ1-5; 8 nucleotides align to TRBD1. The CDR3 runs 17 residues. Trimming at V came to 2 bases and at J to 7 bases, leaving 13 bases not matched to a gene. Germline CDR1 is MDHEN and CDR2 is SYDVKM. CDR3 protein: CASSLVQLTGVRQPQHF. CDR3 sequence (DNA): TGTGCCAGCAGTTTAGTTCAATTGACAGGGGTACGGCAGCCCCAGCATTTT.